This section outlines one T cell receptor beta chain sequence together with its context. The antigen is not known. These data originate in a study of blood T cells in healthy people across ages. Overall study findings and caveats: Naive T cell percentage showed a strong correlation with the diversity of TCR beta.

Together with a sample-barcoded 5' primer, a J-beta primer mix was included in a second PCR lasting roughly 6 to 12 cycles. Carrying 12 random nucleotides, a template-switch adaptor labeled each individual cDNA molecule. MiXCR, run by TCRdb on the 5' RACE reads, gives a single entry per CDR3 protein. The data contain about 2 million distinct CDR3 sequences, around half of them singletons. There are 18 residues in the CDR3. J was trimmed by 4 bases and V by 5 bases; bases with no gene match: 16. The TCR comes from a middle-aged woman in good health. The sample taken for sequencing was blood. The rearrangement joins TRBV12-3 or TRBV12-4 to TRBJ2-3, with 9 bases aligning to TRBD2. The DNA for the CDR3 is TGTGCCAGCAGTCAACCGGGACTAGCCTCCTATTCGGCAGATACGCAGTATTTT. Amino acids: CASSQPGLASYSADTQYF.